Sequencing of this T cell receptor beta chain was carried out in a study of cytomegalovirus exposure and HLA in healthy donors. Method: immunoSEQ multiplex PCR; TCRdb's copy keeps in-frame clones and lacks some. The data show some 64,000 clones, about 96% seen once. The germline V gene encodes CDR1 SGHNT and CDR2 YYREEE (reference sequence). V lost 0 bases and J lost 5, with 12 bases in between. The CDR3 is made up of 14 amino acids. The genes are TRBV5-4 and TRBJ2-7, with D possibly TRBD2 on 5 matching bases. The sequence came from a woman aged 18-29 years in good health and CMV-seronegative. Sequencing input: PBMCs. The DNA for the CDR3 is TGTGCCAGCAGCTTGGGTCAGGAGGTCCACGAGCAGTACTTC. Translation: CASSLGQEVHEQYF.